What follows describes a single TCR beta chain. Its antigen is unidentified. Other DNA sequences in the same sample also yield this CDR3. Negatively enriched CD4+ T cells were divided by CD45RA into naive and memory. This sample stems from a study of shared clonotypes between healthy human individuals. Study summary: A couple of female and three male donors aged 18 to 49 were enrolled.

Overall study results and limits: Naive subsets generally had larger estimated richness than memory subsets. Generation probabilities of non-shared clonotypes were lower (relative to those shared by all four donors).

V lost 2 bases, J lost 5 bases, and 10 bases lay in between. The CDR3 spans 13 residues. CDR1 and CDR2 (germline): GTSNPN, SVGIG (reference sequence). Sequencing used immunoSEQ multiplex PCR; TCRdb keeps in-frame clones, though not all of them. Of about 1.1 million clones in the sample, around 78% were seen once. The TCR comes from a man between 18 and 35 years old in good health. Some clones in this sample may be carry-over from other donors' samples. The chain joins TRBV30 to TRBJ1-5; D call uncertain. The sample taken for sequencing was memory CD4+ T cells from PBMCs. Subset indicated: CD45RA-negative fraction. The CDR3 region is CAWSRAGDQPQHF. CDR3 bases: TGTGCCTGGAGTAGGGCAGGAGATCAGCCCCAGCATTTT.